The entry below gives a single T cell receptor (beta chain) sequence along with its context. Which antigen it targets is not known. It has no much larger one-base neighbor in the sample; base qualities were not kept. The library was prepared using the immunoSEQ multiplex PCR assay. TCRdb provides this immuneACCESS table in a form limited to in-frame rearrangements. Some clones are lacking; in checked studies, under half of them reflect an unresolved V gene, and why the rest are absent is not known. The sample table shows roughly 88,000 clones, and more than 80% are seen once. In total, the top ten clones hold 8% to 9.5% of the sample. These data come from a study of control samples from healthy donors and cancer patients (dated by TCRdb to the early 2020s). The sequencing sample was made of blood. This sequence originates from a man aged 18 to 30 in good health.

The base sequence is TGTGCCAGCTCACCACCCGGGAACACTGAAGCTTTCTTT. It codes for CASSPPGNTEAFF. The rearrangement joined TRBV18 to TRBJ1-1; no D gene call is confident. The junction shows trimming of 0 bases on V and 1 base on J, plus 3 bases between the germline ends. In the germline V gene, CDR1 corresponds to KGHSH and CDR2 to LQKENI. From cysteine to phenylalanine, the CDR3 is 13 amino acids long. Of the read, only the CDR3 DNA is kept; its 39 bases are in frame from base 1. The full variable domain, completed from the reference TRBV18 and TRBJ1-1 proteins outside the CDR3, reads NAGVMQNPRHLVRRRGQEARLRCSPMKGHSHVYWYRQLPEEGLKFMVYLQKENIIDESGMPKERFSAEFPKEGPSILRIQQVVRGDSAAYFCASSPPGNTEAFFGQGTRLTVV.